Each of the 9 T cell receptor beta chains below was sequenced from the same sample in a study of Ad26.COV2.S vaccination and SARS-CoV-2 variants. TCRdb's copy holds only in-frame clones and misses some; the assay was immunoSEQ multiplex PCR. The sample shows around 370,000 clones, around 84% of them seen only once. Treatment noted: around 19 received Ad26.COV2.S at low or high dose, single or two shots; roughly five received placebo; per-sample allocation not given. It was on day 63 after the first vaccine or placebo injection that samples were taken. The sequences come from peripheral blood, collected in a trial of Ad26.COV2.S vaccine versus placebo. The receptors were sampled from a person aged 18-60 years who received the Ad26.COV2.S COVID-19 vaccine or a placebo.

The table lists this clone with many counts. The chain recombines TRBV29-1 with TRBJ1-6, with D maybe TRBD1 (5 bases). The V gene's germline CDR1 is SQVTM and CDR2 ANQGSEA. Trimming removed 6 bases at V and 8 bases at J, with 14 bases between. The CDR3 has 13 amino acids. CDR3 sequence: CSVRQNDYSPLHF. The DNA of the CDR3 is TGCAGCGTCCGACAGAACGACTATTCACCCCTCCACTTT.

The chain employs TRBV30 and TRBJ1-5; tentatively, D is TRBD1 (5 bases). Trimming stripped 0 bases from V and 0 bases from J, with 12 bases between. CDR3 length: 16 amino acids. CDR1 and CDR2 from the germline V gene are GTSNPN and SVGIG (reference sequence). CDR3 sequence: CAWSVRRGFSNQPQHF. CDR3 in DNA: TGTGCCTGGAGTGTACGTAGGGGATTTAGCAATCAGCCCCAGCATTTT.

The chain employs TRBV7-2 and TRBJ2-7; a possible D gene is TRBD1 (6 bases). The CDR3 loop spans 13 amino acids. Trimming took off 5 bases at V and 2 bases at J, with 10 bases between the two ends. CDR1 and CDR2 (germline): SGHTA, FQGNSA. Here the CDR3 DNA reads TGTGCCAGCAGCCGGGACAAGACCTACGAGCAGTACTTC. Protein: CASSRDKTYEQYF.

The rearrangement joins TRBV18 to TRBJ1-2, with 9 bases that match TRBD1. CDR3 length equals 16 residues. CDR1 KGHSH and CDR2 LQKENI come from the germline V gene. The V and J ends lost 3 bases and 7 bases, in that order; junction bases with no gene match: 12. In DNA, the CDR3 is TGTGCCAGCTCACCCCCCGGGACAGGGTCGGACGGTGGCTACACCTTC. Protein: CASSPPGTGSDGGYTF.

The chain carries TRBV27 and TRBJ1-5; D is perhaps TRBD1 (6 bases). Trimming shortened V by 1 base and J by 7 bases, and 17 bases separated the two germline ends. Germline CDR1 is MNHEY and CDR2 is SMNVEV (reference sequence). The CDR3 consists of 16 residues. The CDR3 region is CASSLFEGVGGQPQHF. In DNA, the CDR3 is TGTGCCAGCAGTTTATTCGAGGGGGTTGGAGGGCAGCCCCAGCATTTT.

The V and J genes are TRBV28 and TRBJ2-3, with TRBD2 as a possible D gene (5 bases). The V end lost 5 bases, the J end lost 6 bases, and 9 bases lay between the germline ends. CDR1 and CDR2 (germline): MDHEN, SYDVKM. The CDR3 is made up of 12 amino acids. CDR3 nucleotides: TGTGCCAGCAGTGAGCCGGGGGATACGCAGTATTTT. It codes for CASSEPGDTQYF. The variable domain in full, completed from reference TRBV28 and TRBJ2-3, reads DVKVTQSSRYLVKRTGEKVFLECVQDMDHENMFWYRQDPGLGLRLIYFSYDVKMKEKGDIPEGYSVSREKKERFSLILESASTNQTSMYLCASSEPGDTQYFGPGTRLTVL.

The chain joins TRBV5-1 to TRBJ2-2, with TRBD2 as a possible D gene (6 bases). The length of the CDR3 is 16 residues. Trimming shortened V by 2 bases and J by 0 bases, and 11 bases separated the two germline ends. In germline, CDR1 is SGHRS, CDR2 YFSETQ. CDR3 DNA sequence: TGCGCCAGCAGCTTATCGGGGGTGGCGAACACCGGGGAGCTGTTTTTT. Translation: CASSLSGVANTGELFF.

The chain carries TRBV29-1 and TRBJ1-2, with unresolved D. Germline-derived CDR1 and CDR2 are SQVTM and ANQGSEA. The CDR3 loop spans 13 amino acids. Trimming took off 5 bases at V and 3 bases at J, with 13 bases between the two ends. CDR3 DNA sequence: TGCAGCGTTACAAAAGGTAGCGACTATGGCTACACCTTC. Translating gives CSVTKGSDYGYTF.

A single count supports this clone. CDR3 sequence (DNA): TGTGCCAGCAGCCCACGGGACAGAAGAACAGATACGCAGTATTTT. Translation gives CASSPRDRRTDTQYF. This rearrangement joins TRBV3-1 (or the pseudogene TRBV3-2) to TRBJ2-3, with 7 bases matching TRBD1. Germline V CDR1 and CDR2: LGHDT, YNNKEL (reference sequence). The CDR3 loop spans 15 amino acids. V lost 4 bases to trimming and J lost 3 bases; unmatched junction nucleotides: 7.